This passage covers 23 T cell receptor beta chains from one sample sequenced in a study of T cell repertoires in ileal Crohn's disease. Data came from immunoSEQ multiplex PCR; TCRdb stores just in-frame clones and leaves some out. Of several thousand clones listed, 75% to 85% are singletons. Sequenced: ileal tissue. These receptors were obtained from an adult with Crohn's disease.

This sequence joins TRBV10-1 and TRBJ2-7, with TRBD1 matching 10 bases. CDR3 size: 16 residues. Unmatched junction bases numbered 10, after V lost 4 bases and J lost 4 bases. The germline V gene encodes CDR1 WNHNN and CDR2 SYGVQD (reference sequence). The CDR3 coding sequence is TGCGCCAGCAGTGGCGGGGACAGGGGTCATCTGTACGAGCAGTACTTC. As protein: CASSGGDRGHLYEQYF.

This clone was seen only a few times. The chain joins TRBV19 to TRBJ1-1; 7 nucleotides line up with TRBD1. V lost 4 bases to trimming and J lost 2 bases; unmatched junction nucleotides: 1. CDR1 and CDR2 (germline): LNHDA, SQIVND (reference sequence). The CDR3 is made up of 13 amino acids. The CDR3 spells CASSRDRNTEAFF. In DNA, the CDR3 is TGTGCCAGTAGTAGGGACAGAAACACTGAAGCTTTCTTT.

The V and J genes are TRBV30 and TRBJ1-4, with 7 bases lining up with TRBD1. The CDR3 loop spans 17 amino acids. From germline, CDR1 is GTSNPN and CDR2 SVGIG (reference sequence). Trimming removed 3 bases from V and 8 bases from J; junction bases left unmatched: 18. CDR3 in DNA: TGTGCCTGGAGGGCCCGGACAGGATCAAGCGGTTGGGAAAAACTGTTTTTT. This sequence encodes CAWRARTGSSGWEKLFF.

This sequence joins TRBV25-1 and TRBJ2-7; TRBD1 agrees at 9 bases. The CDR3 is made up of 18 amino acids. The trim removed 5 bases at V and 0 bases at J, leaving 14 bases unmatched. Germline V gene lookup returns CDR1 MGHDK and CDR2 SYGVNS. CDR3 sequence (DNA): TGTGCCAGCAGTCGCTCGCCCCCACAGGGGGCCATCTCCTACGAGCAGTACTTC. This encodes CASSRSPPQGAISYEQYF.

This clone appeared a few times. The rearrangement uses TRBV27 and TRBJ2-1; TRBD1 matches at 7 bases. The length of the CDR3 is 16 residues. CDR1 is MNHEY, CDR2 SMNVEV, per germline (reference sequence). J lost 5 bases, V lost 2 bases, and 9 bases had no gene match. The CDR3 DNA reads TGTGCCAGCAGTTTACCCCCACAGGGGAATAACAATGAGCAGTTCTTC. Protein sequence: CASSLPPQGNNNEQFF.

The V and J genes are TRBV14 and TRBJ2-3; 7 bases agree with TRBD2. The V gene end was trimmed by 1 base and the J gene end by 4 bases; junction bases not matched to a gene: 2. This CDR3 contains 14 residues. CDR1 is SGHDN, CDR2 FVKESK, per germline. CDR3 loop: CASSQAGGADTQYF. Here the CDR3 DNA reads TGTGCCAGCAGCCAAGCGGGAGGTGCAGATACGCAGTATTTT.

The rearrangement uses TRBV5-6 and TRBJ2-5; 7 nucleotides match TRBD1. This CDR3 contains 16 residues. V was clipped by 6 bases and J by 5 bases; unmatched bases: 16. The germline V gene has CDR1 SGHDT and CDR2 YYEEEE. The CDR3 DNA sequence: TGTGCCAGCACCATGGGCCCCTCAACAGGGGTGGAGACCCAGTACTTC. It yields the protein CASTMGPSTGVETQYF.

This sequence joins TRBV7-3 and TRBJ2-1; TRBD2 aligns across 11 bases. The V gene end was trimmed by 4 bases and the J gene end by 9 bases; junction bases not matched to a gene: 11. CDR3 length equals 16 residues. CDR1 SGHTA and CDR2 FQGTGA come from the germline V gene. The CDR3 reads CASSSGTSGFLGEQFF. As DNA, the CDR3 is TGTGCCAGCAGCTCAGGGACTAGCGGTTTTTTGGGTGAGCAGTTCTTC. Using reference TRBV7-3 and TRBJ2-1 for the parts outside the CDR3, the full variable domain is GAGVSQTPSNKVTEKGKYVELRCDPISGHTALYWYRQSLGQGPEFLIYFQGTGAADDSGLPNDRFFAVRPEGSVSTLKIQRTERGDSAVYLCASSSGTSGFLGEQFFGPGTRLTVL.

The rearrangement joins TRBV19 to TRBJ1-6; D is perhaps TRBD1 (5 bases). Trimming took 4 bases from V and 10 from J, leaving 11 bases between them. CDR3 length: 13 amino acids. Germline CDR1 reads LNHDA; CDR2 reads SQIVND (reference sequence). CDR3 sequence reads: CASSRQGGSPLHF. The CDR3 nucleotides read TGTGCCAGTAGTAGGCAGGGTGGATCACCCCTCCACTTT.

This clone has a single count. The V call is TRBV19, the J call TRBJ1-5; possibly TRBD1 for D (6 bases). The V gene's germline CDR1 is LNHDA and CDR2 SQIVND (reference sequence). The CDR3 covers 13 residues. V was clipped by 6 bases and J by 5 bases, with 11 bases between them. The CDR3 coding sequence is TGTGCCAGTAGATGGGGGCGAGATCAGCCCCAGCATTTT. Amino acid sequence: CASRWGRDQPQHF. Drawing the rest from reference TRBV19 and TRBJ1-5, the complete variable domain is DGGITQSPKYLFRKEGQNVTLSCEQNLNHDAMYWYRQDPGQGLRLIYYSQIVNDFQKGDIAEGYSVSREKKESFPLTVTSAQKNPTAFYLCASRWGRDQPQHFGDGTRLSIL.

This chain links TRBV5-4 with TRBJ1-4, with 7 bases lining up with TRBD1. Germline CDR1 is SGHNT and CDR2 is YYREEE (reference sequence). The length of the CDR3 is 14 residues. V lost 0 bases, J lost 6 bases, and 2 bases stayed unmatched. As DNA, the CDR3 is TGTGCCAGCAGCTTGGGACAGGGTTATGAAAAACTGTTTTTT. Residues: CASSLGQGYEKLFF.

The chain carries TRBV6-1 and TRBJ2-7; D not certain. Germline CDR1 MNHNS, CDR2 SASEGT. There are 14 residues in the CDR3. The V end lost 6 bases, the J end lost 0 bases, and 12 bases lay between the germline ends. The CDR3 protein is CASRDPRLSYEQYF. CDR3 bases: TGTGCCAGCAGAGACCCTAGACTCTCCTACGAGCAGTACTTC.

The chain is built from TRBV5-6 and TRBJ1-2; TRBD1 agrees at 7 bases. Germline V gives CDR1 SGHDT, CDR2 YYEEEE. This CDR3 comprises 14 residues. V shed 3 bases and J 3 bases; nucleotides not matched to a gene: 5. For the CDR3, the DNA is TGTGCCAGCAGCTACAGGGGAGCGGACTATGGCTACACCTTC. It encodes CASSYRGADYGYTF.

This chain connects TRBV9 to TRBJ2-3, with 7 bases identical to TRBD2. The V gene's germline CDR1 is SGDLS and CDR2 YYNGEE. The V segment lost 1 base and the J segment 3 bases; nucleotides outside the gene matches: 8. This CDR3 has 16 residues. Here the CDR3 DNA reads TGTGCCAGCAGCGTAATATACTCCGGGGGGACAGATACGCAGTATTTT. This sequence encodes CASSVIYSGGTDTQYF.

The chain's CDR3 is CASSLMLAEQETQYF. The CDR3 DNA reads as TGTGCCAGCAGCTTAATGCTAGCGGAGCAAGAGACCCAGTACTTC. The chain has TRBV7-2 and TRBJ2-5, with 7 bases aligning to TRBD2. Germline CDR1 SGHTA, CDR2 FQGNSA. The CDR3 totals 15 residues. The junction had 5 bases not matched to a gene; V was cut back by 2 bases and J by 2 bases.

This chain links TRBV6-5 with TRBJ1-4, with a weak D call TRBD1 (6 bases). V gave up 6 bases and J gave up 5 bases, with 13 bases separating them. Looked up from germline, CDR1 is MNHEY and CDR2 is SVGAGI. The CDR3 runs to 14 residues. CDR3: CASSLDRLNEKLFF. DNA for the CDR3: TGTGCCAGCAGCCTTGACAGGTTAAATGAAAAACTGTTTTTT.

V gene TRBV19 combines with J gene TRBJ2-6; 11 nucleotides agree with TRBD1. CDR3 length equals 16 residues. J lost 2 bases, V lost 8 bases, and 5 bases had no gene match. Germline lookup yields CDR1 LNHDA and CDR2 SQIVND (reference sequence). CDR3 DNA: TGTGCCAGTTGGGACAGGGGGGCGGCTGGGGCCAACGTCCTGACTTTC. The encoded protein is CASWDRGAAGANVLTF. The whole variable domain, filled in from reference TRBV19 and TRBJ2-6, reads DGGITQSPKYLFRKEGQNVTLSCEQNLNHDAMYWYRQDPGQGLRLIYYSQIVNDFQKGDIAEGYSVSREKKESFPLTVTSAQKNPTAFYLCASWDRGAAGANVLTFGAGSRLTVL.

The chain recombines TRBV7-9 with TRBJ2-3, with 7 positions matching TRBD2. The trim removed 2 bases at V and 0 bases at J, leaving 5 bases unmatched. CDR1 is SEHNR and CDR2 is FQNEAQ in the germline V gene (reference sequence). This CDR3 comprises 16 residues. The chain's CDR3 is CASSLNLAASTDTQYF. In DNA form, the CDR3 reads TGTGCCAGCAGCTTAAACCTAGCGGCTAGCACAGATACGCAGTATTTT.

This clone has more than one count but fewer than ten. At one boundary the junction diverges from the germline segment, which might be a read error. This chain uses TRBV10-1 with TRBJ1-2; D unresolved. Germline V gene data show CDR1 as WNHNN and CDR2 as SYGVQD (reference sequence). The CDR3 sequence is 13 residues long. CDR3 sequence (DNA): TGCGCCAGCAGTGAGTCAGAGACCGACGGAGTAAGCTTC. This encodes CASSESETDGVSF.

This clone appeared once. This chain joins TRBV5-1 and TRBJ1-5; TRBD1 agrees at 9 bases. This CDR3 is 15 amino acids long. The germline V gene encodes CDR1 SGHRS and CDR2 YFSETQ. Trimming removed 0 bases from V and 11 bases from J; junction bases left unmatched: 9. The CDR3 bases are TGCGCCAGCAGCTTGGGGGACAGGGAGGCTGCGGCCCAGCATTTT. This encodes CASSLGDREAAAQHF.

This chain joins TRBV19 and TRBJ1-1; the D is unclear. Trimming took off 5 bases at V and 0 bases at J, with 7 bases between the two ends. The CDR3 sequence is 13 residues long. In germline, CDR1 is LNHDA, CDR2 SQIVND (reference sequence). This CDR3 reads CASSAGLNTEAFF. Here the CDR3 DNA reads TGTGCCAGTAGTGCGGGATTGAACACTGAAGCTTTCTTT.

The rearrangement joins TRBV6-1 to TRBJ2-5; D is uncertain. The CDR3 is 13 residues long. The germline V gene has CDR1 MNHNS and CDR2 SASEGT. The germline V and J ends were trimmed by 7 bases and 1 base, with 10 bases remaining between them. The CDR3: CASIWAGQETQYF. Written as DNA, the CDR3 is TGTGCCAGCATTTGGGCCGGCCAAGAGACCCAGTACTTC.

The chain uses TRBV2 and TRBJ2-3; 9 nucleotides align to TRBD2. J gave up 1 base and V 8 bases, and 4 bases lay outside the gene matches. In germline, CDR1 is SNHLY, CDR2 FYNNEI. The CDR3 is 14 residues long. The CDR3 region is CASHAGGGTDTQYF. For the CDR3, the DNA is TGTGCCAGCCACGCGGGGGGGGGCACAGATACGCAGTATTTT.